This T cell receptor beta chain emerged from a study of post-analysis software for immune sequencing data. Whole-study results and caveats: With F measure, samples from one preparation batch clustered together strongly. The study found TRBV5-6, TRBV5-1 and TRBV20-1 among roughly 5 TRBV segments more frequent in patients than controls.

Per germline, CDR1 DFQATT and CDR2 SNEGSKA (reference sequence). This CDR3 comprises 10 residues. Deletions cut 5 bases from V and 8 bases from J, with 8 bases between. Ten or more counts support this clonotype. Its matching antigen is unknown. Unique molecular identifiers were carried by the TCR beta cDNA libraries. TCRdb passed the PCR reads through MiXCR, listing each CDR3 protein once. The profile shows about 540,000 distinct CDR3 sequences, around a third of them singletons. Specimen: blood. This receptor was identified in a girl between 2 and 17 years old with multiple sclerosis. J is TRBJ2-3 and V is TRBV20-1; D not certain. The CDR3 DNA follows: TGCAGTGCTTCTCACAGTACGCAGTATTTT. Its protein is CSASHSTQYF.